This paragraph reports one T cell receptor beta chain. The antigen is unknown. The sample originates from a study of shared clonotypes between healthy human individuals. TCRdb's copy holds only in-frame clones and misses some; the assay was immunoSEQ multiplex PCR. This table holds some 1.5 million clones, about 98% found once. Overall study findings and caveats: Rarefaction exposed incomplete sorted-subset sequencing despite large depth.

Sequenced sample: naive CD4+ T cells sorted from blood. Subset meaning: CD45RA+ positively selected. The clonotype originates from a man aged 25-45 years in good health.

CDR3 sequence: CAISELRGTGVNEQFF. Here the CDR3 DNA reads TGTGCCATCAGTGAGCTTCGTGGGACAGGGGTAAATGAGCAGTTCTTC. The chain combines TRBV10-3 with TRBJ2-1, with TRBD1 identical over 10 bases. CDR3 size: 16 residues. V shed 2 bases, J shed 7 bases, and the junction held 8 bases outside the gene matches. Germline lookup yields CDR1 ENHRY and CDR2 SYGVKD.